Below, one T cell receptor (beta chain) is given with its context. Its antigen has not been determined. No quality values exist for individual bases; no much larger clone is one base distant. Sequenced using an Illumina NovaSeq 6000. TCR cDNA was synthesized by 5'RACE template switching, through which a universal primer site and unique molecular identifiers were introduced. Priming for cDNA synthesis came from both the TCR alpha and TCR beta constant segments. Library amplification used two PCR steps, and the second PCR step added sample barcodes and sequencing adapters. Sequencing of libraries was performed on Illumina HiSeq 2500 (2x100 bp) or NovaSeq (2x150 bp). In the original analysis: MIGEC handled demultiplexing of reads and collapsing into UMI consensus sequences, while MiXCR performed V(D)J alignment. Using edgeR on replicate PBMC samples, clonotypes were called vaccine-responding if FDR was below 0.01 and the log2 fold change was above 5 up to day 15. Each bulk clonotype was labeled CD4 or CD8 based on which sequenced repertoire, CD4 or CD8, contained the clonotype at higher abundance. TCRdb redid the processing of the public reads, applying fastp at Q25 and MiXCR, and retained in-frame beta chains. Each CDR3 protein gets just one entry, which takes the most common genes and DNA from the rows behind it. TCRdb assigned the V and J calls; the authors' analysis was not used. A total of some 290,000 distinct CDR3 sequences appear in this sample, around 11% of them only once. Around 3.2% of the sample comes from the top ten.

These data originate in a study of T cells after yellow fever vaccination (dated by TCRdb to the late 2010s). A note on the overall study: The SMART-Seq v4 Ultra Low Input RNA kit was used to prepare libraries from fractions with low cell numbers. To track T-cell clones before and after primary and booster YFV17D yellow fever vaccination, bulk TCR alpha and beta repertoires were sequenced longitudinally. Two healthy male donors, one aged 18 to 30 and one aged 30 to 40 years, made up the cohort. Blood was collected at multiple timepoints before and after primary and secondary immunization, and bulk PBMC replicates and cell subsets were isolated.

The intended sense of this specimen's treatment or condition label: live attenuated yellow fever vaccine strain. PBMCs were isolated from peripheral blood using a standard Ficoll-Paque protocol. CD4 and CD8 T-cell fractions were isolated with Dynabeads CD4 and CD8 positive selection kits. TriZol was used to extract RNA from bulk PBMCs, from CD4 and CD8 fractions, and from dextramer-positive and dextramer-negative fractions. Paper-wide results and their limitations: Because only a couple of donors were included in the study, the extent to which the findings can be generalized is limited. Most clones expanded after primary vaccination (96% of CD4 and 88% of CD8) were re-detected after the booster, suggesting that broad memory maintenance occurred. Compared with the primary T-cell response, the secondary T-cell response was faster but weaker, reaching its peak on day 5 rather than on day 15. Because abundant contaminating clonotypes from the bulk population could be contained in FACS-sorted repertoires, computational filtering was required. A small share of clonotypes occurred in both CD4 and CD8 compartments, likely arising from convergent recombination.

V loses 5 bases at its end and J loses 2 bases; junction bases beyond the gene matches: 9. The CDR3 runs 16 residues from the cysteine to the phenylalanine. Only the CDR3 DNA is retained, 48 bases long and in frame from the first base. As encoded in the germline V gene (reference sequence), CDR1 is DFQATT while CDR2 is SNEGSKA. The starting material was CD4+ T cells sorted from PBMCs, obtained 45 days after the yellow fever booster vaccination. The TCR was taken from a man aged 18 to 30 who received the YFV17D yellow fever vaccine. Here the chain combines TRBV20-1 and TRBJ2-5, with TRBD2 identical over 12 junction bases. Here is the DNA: TGCAGTGCTCCGAGCCTAGCGGGGGGGCAACAAGAGACCCAGTACTTC. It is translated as CSAPSLAGGQQETQYF.